One T cell receptor beta chain is described in this entry. Its antigen is undetermined. Libraries were prepared by immunoSEQ multiplex PCR; TCRdb keeps only in-frame clonotypes and omits some of them. The sample gives around 100,000 clones, approximately 84% of which show up once; about 0.9% is in the top ten. The data originate from a study of graft-versus-host responses after intestinal transplantation. Study-wide context: Each patient got anti-thymocyte globulin induction, then tacrolimus and steroids for around three years.

The CDR3 covers 17 residues. General observations from the study: Early post-transplant HvG declines showed an association with peak circulating GvH clone levels.

The TCR comes from a human donor who received an intestinal transplant. The chain is built from TRBV21-1 and TRBJ1-3. TRBV21-1 is a recognized pseudogene. The sample was unstimulated CD4+ T cells sorted from spleen or lymph node cells, taken before intestinal transplant. The CDR3 protein is CASSGNIATHARNTIYF. As DNA, the CDR3 is TGTGCCAGCAGTGGTAACATAGCTACACACGCACGAAACACCATATATTTT.